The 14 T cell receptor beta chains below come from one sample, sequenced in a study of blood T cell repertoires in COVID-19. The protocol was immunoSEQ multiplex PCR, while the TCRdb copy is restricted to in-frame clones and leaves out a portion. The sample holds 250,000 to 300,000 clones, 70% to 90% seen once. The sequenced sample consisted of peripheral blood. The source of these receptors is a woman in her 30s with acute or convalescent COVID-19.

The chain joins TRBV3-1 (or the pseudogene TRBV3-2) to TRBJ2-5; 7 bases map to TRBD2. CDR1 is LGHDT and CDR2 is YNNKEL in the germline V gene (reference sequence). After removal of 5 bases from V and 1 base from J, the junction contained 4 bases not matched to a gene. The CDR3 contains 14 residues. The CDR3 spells CASSVGRVQETQYF. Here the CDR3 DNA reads TGTGCCAGCAGCGTGGGGAGGGTCCAAGAGACCCAGTACTTC.

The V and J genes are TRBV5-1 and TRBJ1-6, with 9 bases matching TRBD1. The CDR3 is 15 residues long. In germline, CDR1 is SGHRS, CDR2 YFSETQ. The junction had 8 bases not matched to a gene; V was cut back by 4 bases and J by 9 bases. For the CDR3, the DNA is TGCGCCAGCAGCAGTTCCGACAGGGGGGGTTCACCCCTCCACTTT. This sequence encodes CASSSSDRGGSPLHF.

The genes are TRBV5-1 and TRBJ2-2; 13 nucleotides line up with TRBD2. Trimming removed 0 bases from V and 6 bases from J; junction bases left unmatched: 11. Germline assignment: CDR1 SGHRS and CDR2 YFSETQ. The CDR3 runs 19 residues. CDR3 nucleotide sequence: TGCGCCAGCAGCTTGGGACTAGCGGGAGGTCCCTGGGGTGCCGGGGAGCTGTTTTTT. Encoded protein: CASSLGLAGGPWGAGELFF.

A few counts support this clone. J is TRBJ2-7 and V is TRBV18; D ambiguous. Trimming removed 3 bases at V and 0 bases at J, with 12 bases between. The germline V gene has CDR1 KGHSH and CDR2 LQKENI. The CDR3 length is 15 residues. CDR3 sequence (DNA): TGTGCCAGCTCACCGTTTGAACGGAGCTCCTACGAGCAGTACTTC. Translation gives CASSPFERSSYEQYF.

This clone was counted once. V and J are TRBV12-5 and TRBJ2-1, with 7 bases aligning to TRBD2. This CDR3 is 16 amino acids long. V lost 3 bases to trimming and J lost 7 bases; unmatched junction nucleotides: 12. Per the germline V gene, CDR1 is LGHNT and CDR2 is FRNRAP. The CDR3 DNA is TGTGCTAGTGGTTTTCCAGGGAGGGCAGGCTTAAATGAGCAGTTCTTC. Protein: CASGFPGRAGLNEQFF.

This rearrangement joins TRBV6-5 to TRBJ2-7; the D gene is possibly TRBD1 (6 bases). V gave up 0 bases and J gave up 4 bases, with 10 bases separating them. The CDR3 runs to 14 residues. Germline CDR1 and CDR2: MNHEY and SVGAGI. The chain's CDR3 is CASSYSSTGYEQYF. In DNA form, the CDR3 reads TGTGCCAGCAGTTACTCTTCGACAGGTTACGAGCAGTACTTC.

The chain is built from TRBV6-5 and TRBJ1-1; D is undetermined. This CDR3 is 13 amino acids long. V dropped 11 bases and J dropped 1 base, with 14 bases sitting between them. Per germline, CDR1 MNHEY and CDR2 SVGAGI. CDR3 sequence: CAHKLRENTEAFF. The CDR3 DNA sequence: TGTGCCCACAAACTCCGGGAGAACACTGAAGCTTTCTTT.

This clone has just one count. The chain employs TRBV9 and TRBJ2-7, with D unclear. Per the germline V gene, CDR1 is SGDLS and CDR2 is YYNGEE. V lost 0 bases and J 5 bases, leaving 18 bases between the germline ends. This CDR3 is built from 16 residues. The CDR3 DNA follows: TGTGCCAGCAGCGTAGCTTGGTCCACAATCGTCAACGAGCAGTACTTC. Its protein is CASSVAWSTIVNEQYF.

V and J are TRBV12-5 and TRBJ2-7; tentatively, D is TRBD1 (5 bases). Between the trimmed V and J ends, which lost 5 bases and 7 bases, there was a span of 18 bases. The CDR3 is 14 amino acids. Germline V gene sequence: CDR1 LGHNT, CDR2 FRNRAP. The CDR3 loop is CASGPAQVQGEQYF. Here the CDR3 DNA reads TGTGCTAGTGGTCCGGCCCAGGTTCAGGGTGAGCAGTACTTC.

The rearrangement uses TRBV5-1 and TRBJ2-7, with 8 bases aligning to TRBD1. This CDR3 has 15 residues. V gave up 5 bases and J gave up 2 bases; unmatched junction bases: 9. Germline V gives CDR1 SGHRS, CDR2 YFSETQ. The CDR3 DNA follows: TGCGCCAGCAGACTGGACGGGACAGGACCCTACGAGCAGTACTTC. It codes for CASRLDGTGPYEQYF.

The DNA of the CDR3 is TGTGCCAGCAGTTACTTCCGCGGGGCCGAGCAGTACTTC. This sequence encodes CASSYFRGAEQYF. This sequence joins TRBV6-5 and TRBJ2-7; weak D call: TRBD2 (6 bases). In germline, CDR1 is MNHEY, CDR2 SVGAGI. Trimming pared 1 base from V and 6 bases from J, leaving 10 bases between. The CDR3 covers 13 residues.

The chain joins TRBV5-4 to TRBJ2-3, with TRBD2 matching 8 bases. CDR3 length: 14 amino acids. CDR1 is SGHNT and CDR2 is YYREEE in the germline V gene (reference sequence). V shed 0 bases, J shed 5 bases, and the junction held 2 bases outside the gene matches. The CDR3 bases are TGTGCCAGCAGCTTGGGAGCGGGAGTAGATACGCAGTATTTT. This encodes CASSLGAGVDTQYF.

The chain's CDR3 is CASSPRLGYNEQFF. The CDR3, as DNA: TGTGCCAGCAGCCCGAGACTAGGGTACAATGAGCAGTTCTTC. This chain uses TRBV9 with TRBJ2-1; D might be TRBD2 (6 bases). Germline V lookup: CDR1 SGDLS, CDR2 YYNGEE. This CDR3 comprises 14 residues. V was shortened by 4 bases and J by 4 bases, with 12 bases between the two germline ends.

DNA for the CDR3: TGTGCCAGCAGCCTCTTTAGGACTACTAATGAAAAACTGTTTTTT. Amino acid sequence: CASSLFRTTNEKLFF. This sequence joins TRBV6-5 and TRBJ1-4; D gene unclear. V lost 6 bases and J lost 2, with 13 bases in between. Looked up from germline, CDR1 is MNHEY and CDR2 is SVGAGI. The CDR3 spans 15 residues.